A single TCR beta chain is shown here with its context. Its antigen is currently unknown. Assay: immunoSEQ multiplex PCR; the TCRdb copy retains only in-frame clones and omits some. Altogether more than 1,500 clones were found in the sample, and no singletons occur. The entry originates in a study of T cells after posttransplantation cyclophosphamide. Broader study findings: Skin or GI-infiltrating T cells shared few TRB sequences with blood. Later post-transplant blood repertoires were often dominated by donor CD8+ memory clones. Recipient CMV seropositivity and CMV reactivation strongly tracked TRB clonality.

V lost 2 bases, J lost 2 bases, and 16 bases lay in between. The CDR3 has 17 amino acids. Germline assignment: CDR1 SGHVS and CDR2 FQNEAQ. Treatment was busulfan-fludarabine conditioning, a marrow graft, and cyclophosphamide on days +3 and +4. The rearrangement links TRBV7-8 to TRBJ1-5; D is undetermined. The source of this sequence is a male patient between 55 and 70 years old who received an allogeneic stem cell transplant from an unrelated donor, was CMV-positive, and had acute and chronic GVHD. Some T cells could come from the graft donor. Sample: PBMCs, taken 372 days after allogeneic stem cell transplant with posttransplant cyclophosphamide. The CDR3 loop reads CASSLIGPGMGNQPQHF. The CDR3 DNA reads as TGTGCCAGCAGCTTAATTGGACCGGGAATGGGCAATCAGCCCCAGCATTTT.